A single T cell receptor (beta chain) is shown here with its context. TCRdb fed the 5' RACE reads into MiXCR, producing one record per CDR3 protein. The sample shows 400,000 to 550,000 distinct CDR3 sequences, 25% of them seen only once. V lost 0 bases to trimming and J lost 5 bases; unmatched junction nucleotides: 13. The germline V gene has CDR1 SGHRS and CDR2 YFSETQ. The CDR3 extends over 18 amino acids. The source of the sample is a study of T-cell memory formation after mild COVID-19. Study in general: TCR clustering was largely donor specific.

The receptor's source is an adult woman who had mild COVID-19 (a few samples of this study predate the infection). Cell type and time point are not known. This chain uses TRBV5-1 with TRBJ2-5; 10 bases line up with TRBD2. What was sequenced was PBMCs or a T cell subset sorted from them (not recorded which). In DNA form, the CDR3 reads TGCGCCAGCAGCTTGGGGGCCCAACTAGCGGGGTTCCAGGAGACCCAGTACTTC. This translates into CASSLGAQLAGFQETQYF.